This TCR beta chain was profiled in a study of CD8+ T cells in alopecia areata. General study points: In lesional scalp, particularly from alopecia totalis/universalis, clonality was higher than in normal scalp.

The treatment denotes: oral pan-JAK inhibitor, 5-10 mg twice daily. Isolated RNA was reverse transcribed into cDNA used as the sequencing template. Profiled with immunoSEQ multiplex PCR; TCRdb holds only in-frame clones, not every one. The sample carries under 200,000 clones, approximately 65% recorded once. Points on this clone: Its antigen is not identified.

Germline CDR1 reads SGHNT; CDR2 reads YYREEE (reference sequence). V shed 0 bases and J 7 bases; nucleotides not matched to a gene: 8. The CDR3 length is 16 residues. This receptor was identified in a human donor with alopecia areata. The chain couples TRBV5-4 to TRBJ2-5; 11 bases align to TRBD2. The source was CD4+ T cells sorted from blood, collected at week 4, from a patient treated with tofacitinib. CDR3 DNA sequence: TGTGCCAGCAGCTTGGGACTAGCGGGGACGTCGGGGACCCAGTACTTC. Translating gives CASSLGLAGTSGTQYF. Looking up the rest from reference TRBV5-4 and TRBJ2-5 gives the full variable domain: ETGVTQSPTHLIKTRGQQVTLRCSSQSGHNTVSWYQQALGQGPQFIFQYYREEENGRGNFPPRFSGLQFPNYSSELNVNALELDDSALYLCASSLGLAGTSGTQYFGPGTRLLVL.